Below, 25 T cell receptor beta chains from the same sample are listed, as sequenced in a study of CD8 T cells in ankylosing spondylitis. TCRdb re-analysed the 5' RACE reads in MiXCR, keeping a single row per CDR3 protein. The table includes more than 400,000 distinct CDR3 sequences, approximately 5% detected once. Study-wide points: Typical of ankylosing spondylitis blood, it appeared, was a TCR beta motif of under 10 highly homologous variants.

Their recognized antigens are unknown. The sample comprised blood, either unsorted or a sorted T cell fraction (not recorded which). Receptors were obtained from a male donor with ankylosing spondylitis.

The sample holds many counts of this clonotype. V and J are TRBV10-2 and TRBJ2-7; D possibly corresponds to TRBD2 (7 bases). Germline V CDR1 and CDR2: WSHSY, SAAADI. V lost 6 bases and J 4 bases, leaving 16 bases between the germline ends. The CDR3 extends over 14 amino acids. The CDR3 DNA follows: TGCGCCAGCAGCCCCGGACTAGGGGGTTACGAGCAGTACTTC. It specifies CASSPGLGGYEQYF.

This clonotype was observed at least ten times. The chain joins TRBV10-3 to TRBJ1-1, with 8 bases lining up with TRBD1. This CDR3 comprises 14 residues. Trimming cost V 8 bases and J 6 bases; bases outside gene matches: 11. Germline V gene sequence: CDR1 ENHRY, CDR2 SYGVKD. The DNA of the CDR3 is TGTGCCATCCGGAGACAGGGGAGGCGAGCTGAAGCTTTCTTT. Translating it yields CAIRRQGRRAEAFF.

This clonotype was seen repeatedly, ten times or more. The V call is TRBV2, the J call TRBJ2-1, with 7 bases identical to TRBD1. This CDR3 has 13 amino acids. The J segment lost 5 bases and the V segment lost 6 bases, leaving 4 bases of the junction unmatched. Germline loops: CDR1 SNHLY, CDR2 FYNNEI. Here the CDR3 reads CASSRDSHNEQFF. The DNA of the CDR3 is TGTGCCAGCAGCCGGGACAGTCACAATGAGCAGTTCTTC.

The sample holds many counts of this clonotype. The chain is built from TRBV5-1 and TRBJ2-7; 8 bases fit TRBD1. The CDR3 has 16 residues. Per the germline V gene, CDR1 is SGHRS and CDR2 is YFSETQ. V dropped 4 bases and J dropped 0; count of bases not matched to a gene: 9. In nucleotides, the CDR3 is TGCGCCAGCAGCGTAGACCCGGGACAGGTCTCCTACGAGCAGTACTTC. It translates to CASSVDPGQVSYEQYF.

This clonotype was counted at least ten times. This chain joins TRBV4-3 and TRBJ2-5; D call uncertain. The CDR3 consists of 13 residues. From germline, CDR1 is LGHNA and CDR2 YSLEER. The V gene lost 3 bases and the J gene lost 6 bases, with 11 bases spanning the gap. CDR3 residues: CASSQSQGQTQYF. DNA for the CDR3: TGCGCCAGCAGCCAGTCTCAAGGGCAGACCCAGTACTTC.

The gene calls are TRBV9 and TRBJ2-1; no reliable D call. The CDR3 is 14 amino acids. Trimming shortened V by 0 bases and J by 4 bases, and 8 bases separated the two germline ends. Germline loops: CDR1 SGDLS, CDR2 YYNGEE. The DNA for the CDR3 is TGTGCCAGCAGCGTAGTCTCCCGGTACAATGAGCAGTTCTTC. It specifies CASSVVSRYNEQFF. The full variable domain, its missing parts supplied by reference TRBV9 and TRBJ2-1, is DSGVTQTPKHLITATGQRVTLRCSPRSGDLSVYWYQQSLDQGLQFLIQYYNGEERAKGNILERFSAQQFPDLHSELNLSSLELGDSALYFCASSVVSRYNEQFFGPGTRLTVL.

This clonotype was seen a handful of times. The gene calls are TRBV5-1 and TRBJ2-5, with 10 positions matching TRBD1. Trimming cost V 7 bases and J 1 base; bases outside gene matches: 7. CDR3 length: 15 residues. Germline CDR1 is SGHRS and CDR2 is YFSETQ. This chain's CDR3 is CASGTGALIQETQYF. The CDR3 nucleotides read TGCGCCAGCGGGACAGGGGCTCTGATCCAAGAGACCCAGTACTTC.

The V and J genes are TRBV7-2 and TRBJ2-3; 8 bases agree with TRBD1. J was trimmed by 4 bases and V by 4 bases; bases with no gene match: 4. The CDR3 has 14 amino acids. Germline CDR1 reads SGHTA; CDR2 reads FQGNSA. CDR3 coding DNA: TGTGCCAGCAGCTCCTCGACAGGGGCAGATACGCAGTATTTT. Protein sequence: CASSSSTGADTQYF.

Ten or more counts support this clonotype. The rearrangement joins TRBV29-1 to TRBJ1-2, with D hard to call. The germline gives CDR1 SQVTM, CDR2 ANQGSEA. V was trimmed by 1 base and J by 10 bases, leaving 16 bases between them. The CDR3 sequence is 13 residues long. Here the CDR3 reads CSVEGGSASDYTF. CDR3 in DNA: TGCAGCGTTGAAGGGGGTTCTGCGTCCGACTACACCTTC.

V and J are TRBV28 and TRBJ1-6; D is unresolved. CDR1 and CDR2 (germline): MDHEN, SYDVKM. Trimming stripped 5 bases from V and 13 bases from J, with 18 bases between. This CDR3 is 14 amino acids long. CDR3 region: CASSTGRSGRPLHF. For the CDR3, the DNA is TGTGCCAGCAGTACCGGACGGAGCGGGAGGCCCCTCCACTTT.

This clonotype was recorded once. This sequence joins TRBV4-3 and TRBJ2-1; D is possibly TRBD1 (5 bases). Germline V gene lookup returns CDR1 LGHNA and CDR2 YSLEER. Trimming cost V 9 bases and J 5 bases, with 17 bases left between them. The CDR3 has 14 amino acids. In DNA, the CDR3 is TGCGCCAGTAAGAGACAGATTTCTAACAATGAGCAGTTCTTC. Translation gives CASKRQISNNEQFF.

This clonotype was counted many times. The chain employs TRBV10-3 and TRBJ2-7; D is possibly TRBD1 (6 bases). Germline-derived CDR1 and CDR2 are ENHRY and SYGVKD. This CDR3 comprises 13 residues. V was trimmed by 3 bases and J by 3 bases, leaving 9 bases between them. Written as DNA, the CDR3 is TGTGCCATCAGTGAAGGACAGCTCTACGAGCAGTACTTC. Translation: CAISEGQLYEQYF.

This clonotype has a count of ten or more. This rearrangement joins TRBV4-3 to TRBJ2-2; tentative D call: TRBD1 (7 bases). The length of the CDR3 is 16 residues. Germline values: CDR1 LGHNA, CDR2 YSLEER. V lost 0 bases to trimming and J lost 3 bases, with 11 bases between them. In DNA form, the CDR3 reads TGCGCCAGCAGCCAAGACACAGGGGAGGACACCGGGGAGCTGTTTTTT. Amino acids: CASSQDTGEDTGELFF.

This clonotype was found many times. The CDR3 reads CASSYAGAPETQYF. The DNA for the CDR3 is TGTGCCAGCAGTTACGCTGGGGCACCAGAGACCCAGTACTTC. The rearrangement uses TRBV6-5 and TRBJ2-5; possible D gene TRBD1, 5 bases. The CDR3 sequence is 14 residues long. The germline CDR1 and CDR2 sequences are MNHEY and SVGAGI. The V end was cut by 2 bases, the J end by 4 bases, with 11 bases between.

This clonotype showed up just a few times. This rearrangement joins TRBV7-9 to TRBJ2-1; D is tentatively TRBD1 or TRBD2 (6 bases each). The CDR3 has 15 amino acids. The ends were cut back, 5 bases at V and 4 bases at J, with 15 bases in the middle. CDR1 is SEHNR and CDR2 is FQNEAQ in the germline V gene (reference sequence). CDR3 bases: TGTGCCAGCAGCGGAGGGGGGACGGTTTACAATGAGCAGTTCTTC. Translated: CASSGGGTVYNEQFF.

This clonotype has ten or more counts. The chain couples TRBV29-1 to TRBJ2-1; 16 bases match TRBD2. Germline V lookup: CDR1 SQVTM, CDR2 ANQGSEA. The CDR3 loop spans 14 amino acids. Unmatched junction bases numbered 5, after V lost 6 bases and J lost 9 bases. In DNA form, the CDR3 reads TGCAGCGTGGGACTAGCGGGAGGGCCACTTGAGCAGTTCTTC. It codes for CSVGLAGGPLEQFF.

This clonotype was observed many times. The chain employs TRBV20-1 and TRBJ1-3; 7 nucleotides line up with TRBD1. The CDR3 is 13 amino acids. Germline CDR1 is DFQATT and CDR2 is SNEGSKA (reference sequence). The V gene end was trimmed by 5 bases and the J gene end by 2 bases; junction bases not matched to a gene: 3. In nucleotides, the CDR3 is TGCAGTGCTCGGACAGGACCTGGAAACACCATATATTTT. It is translated as CSARTGPGNTIYF.

In this sample, this clonotype turned up many times. The chain recombines TRBV6-2 or TRBV6-3 with TRBJ1-3; D remains ambiguous. Trimming stripped 6 bases from V and 0 bases from J, with 9 bases between. Germline V lookup: CDR1 MNHEY, CDR2 SVGEGT. The CDR3 loop spans 14 amino acids. The CDR3 coding sequence is TGTGCCAGCAGCGTCGATCTCTCTGGAAACACCATATATTTT. This translates into CASSVDLSGNTIYF.

The chain couples TRBV18 to TRBJ2-7, with D possibly called TRBD1 or TRBD2 (6 bases each). The germline CDR1 and CDR2 sequences are KGHSH and LQKENI. The V gene lost 5 bases and the J gene lost 7 bases, with 18 bases spanning the gap. The CDR3 spans 14 residues. Here the CDR3 DNA reads TGTGCCAGCTCATCGGGGGCCCCTTTGGGAGAGCAGTACTTC. This sequence encodes CASSSGAPLGEQYF.

This clonotype has a count of ten or more. This rearrangement joins TRBV7-2 to TRBJ2-7; 8 bases align to TRBD2. With 3 bases clipped from V and 0 bases from J, the junction kept 4 bases outside the gene matches. Germline CDR1 and CDR2: SGHTA and FQGNSA. The CDR3 is 15 amino acids. The CDR3, as DNA: TGTGCCAGCAGCTTCGGGGGGGGCCCCTCCTACGAGCAGTACTTC. Translation gives CASSFGGGPSYEQYF.

This clonotype was observed many times. The rearrangement uses TRBV12-3 or TRBV12-4 and TRBJ1-1; D remains ambiguous. Trimming cost V 7 bases and J 5 bases, with 14 bases left between them. The CDR3 has 13 residues. The CDR3 DNA reads as TGTGCCAGCACCCTCGGGCCCGGAACTGAAGCTTTCTTT. Residues: CASTLGPGTEAFF.

The chain carries TRBV3-1 and TRBJ1-4, with TRBD1 as a possible D gene (5 bases). The V end lost 3 bases, the J end lost 5 bases, and 13 bases lay between the germline ends. The CDR3 has 15 amino acids. Germline CDR1 reads LGHDT; CDR2 reads YNNKEL (reference sequence). This CDR3 reads CASSHSTVGNEKLFF. CDR3 in DNA: TGTGCCAGCAGCCACTCGACAGTGGGGAATGAAAAACTGTTTTTT.

Ten or more counts support this clonotype. J is TRBJ2-7 and V is TRBV4-2, with D hard to call. Germline lookup yields CDR1 LGHNA and CDR2 YNFKEQ. Trimming took 0 bases from V and 0 from J, leaving 6 bases between them. The CDR3 is 14 amino acids. The chain's CDR3 is CASSQEESSYEQYF. CDR3 DNA: TGTGCCAGCAGCCAAGAGGAGAGCTCCTACGAGCAGTACTTC.

The table lists this clonotype with many counts. Just one base apart from a much larger clone, this may be a read error. V is TRBV5-5 and J is TRBJ2-5; tentatively, D is TRBD1 (6 bases). The germline gives CDR1 SGHKS, CDR2 YYEKEE (reference sequence). This CDR3 has 13 amino acids. V dropped 3 bases and J dropped 2 bases, with 8 bases sitting between them. The CDR3 nucleotides are TGTGCCAGCAGCTGGGGGCGGCAAGAGACCCAGTACTTC. Amino acids: CASSWGRQETQYF.

This clonotype was seen ten or more times. The chain links TRBV4-3 to TRBJ2-1; 14 bases align to TRBD2. This CDR3 spans 16 amino acids. J was trimmed by 9 bases and V by 1 base; bases with no gene match: 5. Germline V lookup: CDR1 LGHNA, CDR2 YSLEER. The CDR3 coding sequence is TGCGCCAGCAGCCAAGGACTAGCGGGAGGGCGTCGTGAGCAGTTCTTC. This gives the protein CASSQGLAGGRREQFF.